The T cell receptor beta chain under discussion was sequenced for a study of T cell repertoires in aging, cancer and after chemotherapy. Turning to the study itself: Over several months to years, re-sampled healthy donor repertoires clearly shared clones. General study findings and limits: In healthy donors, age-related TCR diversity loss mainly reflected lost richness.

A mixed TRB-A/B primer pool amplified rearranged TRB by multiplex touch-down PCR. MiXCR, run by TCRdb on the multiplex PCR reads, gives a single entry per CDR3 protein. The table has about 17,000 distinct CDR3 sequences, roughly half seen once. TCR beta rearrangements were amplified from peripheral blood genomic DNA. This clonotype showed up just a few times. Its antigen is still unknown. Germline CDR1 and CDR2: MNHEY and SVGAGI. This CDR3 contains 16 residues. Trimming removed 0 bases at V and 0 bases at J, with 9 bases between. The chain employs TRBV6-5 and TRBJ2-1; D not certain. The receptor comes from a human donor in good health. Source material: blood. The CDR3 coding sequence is TGTGCCAGCAGTTACTCCCAGTCGAGCTCCTACAATGAGCAGTTCTTC. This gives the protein CASSYSQSSSYNEQFF.